Following are 30 T cell receptor beta chains from one sample sequenced in a study of blood T cells in healthy people across ages. Combining a sample-barcoded 5' primer with a J-beta primer mix, a second PCR ran for roughly 6 to 12 cycles. MiXCR, run by TCRdb on the 5' RACE reads, gives a single entry per CDR3 protein. The table lists approximately 800,000 distinct CDR3 sequences, less than 60% of them singletons, with 15% to 20% in the top ten. The source material was blood. The source is a man at least 80 years old in good health.

A few counts support this clonotype. This chain uses TRBV30 with TRBJ2-1; 7 nucleotides line up with TRBD2. Germline CDR1 reads GTSNPN; CDR2 reads SVGIG (reference sequence). The V segment lost 4 bases and the J segment 2 bases; nucleotides outside the gene matches: 11. The length of the CDR3 is 16 residues. CDR3 region: CAWNPGLPETYNEQFF. The CDR3 bases are TGTGCCTGGAACCCGGGACTACCCGAAACCTACAATGAGCAGTTCTTC.

This clonotype was counted between two and nine times. This sequence may be a read error, since a much larger clone differs from it by one base. The V gene is TRBV7-2, the J gene TRBJ2-3; a possible D gene is TRBD1 (5 bases). V dropped 5 bases and J dropped 0 bases, with 9 bases sitting between them. The V gene's germline CDR1 is SGHTA and CDR2 FQGNSA. The CDR3 is 14 residues long. The CDR3 region has the DNA TGTGCCAGCAGCGTAGGACATAGCACAGATACGCAGTATTTT. This translates into CASSVGHSTDTQYF.

V and J are TRBV3-1 and TRBJ2-1; TRBD2 matches at 7 bases. CDR1 is LGHDT, CDR2 YNNKEL, per germline (reference sequence). With V trimmed by 10 bases and J by 6 bases, 9 bases remained unmatched. This CDR3 comprises 13 residues. The CDR3 loop is CANRETSVNEQFF. CDR3 in DNA: TGTGCCAACAGAGAAACTAGCGTCAATGAGCAGTTCTTC.

Remarks on this clonotype: A read error may be the cause here, since a much bigger clone is one base away. This chain joins TRBV20-1 and TRBJ2-3; D is unclear. Germline values: CDR1 DFQATT, CDR2 SNEGSKA (reference sequence). The CDR3 has 11 residues. Trimming shortened V by 2 bases and J by 6 bases, and 6 bases separated the two germline ends. In nucleotides, the CDR3 is TGCAGTGCTAGACCGATTGATACGCAGTATTTT. It encodes CSARPIDTQYF.

Concerning this clonotype itself: At one of its ends the junction is not consistent with the germline gene, which may arise from a read error. The genes are TRBV10-3 and TRBJ1-6; D not resolved. Germline V gene sequence: CDR1 ENHRY, CDR2 SYGVKD. The CDR3 loop spans 12 amino acids. For the CDR3, the DNA is TGTGCCATCACCGAGGGTAATTCACCCCCCCACTTT. Amino acid sequence: CAITEGNSPPHF.

At least ten counts were recorded for this clonotype. The chain uses TRBV29-1 and TRBJ2-3; the D gene is possibly TRBD2 (5 bases). The V end was cut by 6 bases, the J end by 6 bases, with 13 bases between. CDR1 is SQVTM, CDR2 ANQGSEA, per germline. There are 12 residues in the CDR3. For the CDR3, the DNA is TGCAGCGTGACCCCGACTATGGATACGCAGTATTTT. Translated: CSVTPTMDTQYF.

The chain couples TRBV28 to TRBJ2-1; D remains ambiguous. Trimming removed 5 bases from V and 7 bases from J, with 9 bases in between. The CDR3 is 12 residues long. CDR1 MDHEN and CDR2 SYDVKM come from the germline V gene. For the CDR3, the DNA is TGTGCCAGCAGTCCCGGAATGAATGAGCAGTTCTTC. As protein: CASSPGMNEQFF.

This clonotype showed up just a few times. The V and J genes are TRBV14 and TRBJ2-5; a possible D gene is TRBD2 (5 bases). The germline V gene encodes CDR1 SGHDN and CDR2 FVKESK. Trimming removed 3 bases at V and 4 bases at J, with 24 bases between. CDR3 length: 18 residues. CDR3 coding DNA: TGTGCCAGCAGCCATGAGACATGGTCGACTACGAATCGAGAGACCCAGTACTTC. Protein product: CASSHETWSTTNRETQYF.

A single count supports this clonotype. The rearrangement uses TRBV2 and TRBJ2-3, with D perhaps matching TRBD2 (6 bases). Trimming took off 4 bases at V and 1 base at J, with 12 bases between the two ends. The CDR3 runs 15 residues. CDR1 SNHLY and CDR2 FYNNEI come from the germline V gene. CDR3 DNA: TGTGCCAGCAGTGTCCGGGGGACGCGCACAGATACGCAGTATTTT. Translating it yields CASSVRGTRTDTQYF.

This clonotype appeared many times. The V call is TRBV14, the J call TRBJ2-3; D gene uncertain. V lost 1 base to trimming and J lost 7 bases, with 9 bases between them. The CDR3 totals 13 residues. Germline values: CDR1 SGHDN, CDR2 FVKESK. This CDR3 reads CASSQVPVHTQYF. In nucleotides, the CDR3 is TGTGCCAGCAGCCAAGTGCCCGTTCATACGCAGTATTTT. The whole variable domain, filled in from reference TRBV14 and TRBJ2-3, reads EAGVTQFPSHSVIEKGQTVTLRCDPISGHDNLYWYRRVMGKEIKFLLHFVKESKQDESGMPNNRFLAERTGGTYSTLKVQPAELEDSGVYFCASSQVPVHTQYFGPGTRLTVL.

The gene calls are TRBV5-1 and TRBJ1-1; 9 bases map to TRBD1. Trimming cost V 4 bases and J 0 bases; bases outside gene matches: 4. This CDR3 has 15 residues. Germline lookup yields CDR1 SGHRS and CDR2 YFSETQ. The CDR3 spells CASSRDRAVNTEAFF. In DNA, the CDR3 is TGCGCCAGCAGCCGGGACAGGGCCGTGAACACTGAAGCTTTCTTT.

Of note for this clonotype: Relative to the germline gene, one junction end is altered; a read error may explain this. For the CDR3, the DNA is TGTGCCAGCAGCCGAGGGACTAGCGGACTCCTCCAAGAGACCCGGTACTTC. Its translation is CASSRGTSGLLQETRYF. The V call is TRBV12-3 or TRBV12-4, the J call TRBJ2-5; 11 positions agree with TRBD2. This CDR3 is built from 17 residues.

This clonotype was found a few times. V and J are TRBV6-2 or TRBV6-3 and TRBJ2-1; D is uncertain. Trimming removed 0 bases from V and 8 bases from J, with 11 bases in between. This CDR3 has 14 residues. Germline V gene data show CDR1 as MNHEY and CDR2 as SVGEGT. The CDR3: CASSYSLGDYEQFF. The CDR3 bases are TGTGCCAGCAGTTACTCCCTCGGTGATTATGAGCAGTTCTTC.

This rearrangement joins TRBV6-1 to TRBJ2-1, with 7 bases fitting TRBD1. The germline V gene has CDR1 MNHNS and CDR2 SASEGT. Trimming at V came to 7 bases and at J to 10 bases, leaving 13 bases not matched to a gene. This CDR3 spans 14 amino acids. Here the CDR3 DNA reads TGTGCCAGCAAGCCGGGACAGAGCTCCTACGAGCAGTTCTTC. Its protein product is CASKPGQSSYEQFF.

This clonotype was detected only a few times. The gene calls are TRBV11-3 and TRBJ2-3; D call uncertain. Per germline, CDR1 SGHNT and CDR2 YENEEA. The CDR3 is 12 amino acids. V lost 6 bases to trimming and J lost 4 bases, with 8 bases between them. This CDR3 is CASRGNSDTQYF. CDR3 nucleotide sequence: TGTGCCAGCAGGGGTAACTCAGATACGCAGTATTTT.

V and J are TRBV20-1 and TRBJ2-7, with 9 bases identical to TRBD2. After removal of 1 base from V and 3 bases from J, the junction contained 10 bases not matched to a gene. The V gene's germline CDR1 is DFQATT and CDR2 SNEGSKA (reference sequence). The CDR3 is 16 amino acids. The CDR3 coding sequence is TGCAGTGCTAGAGGCGCAGGGCTAGCGGGACTCTACGAGCAGTACTTC. This gives the protein CSARGAGLAGLYEQYF.

V is TRBV7-2 and J is TRBJ2-2, with D perhaps TRBD2 (6 bases). Germline V CDR1 and CDR2: SGHTA, FQGNSA. Trimming cost V 2 bases and J 0 bases, with 16 bases left between them. This CDR3 region has 18 residues. CDR3 nucleotide sequence: TGTGCCAGCAGCTTAAATCCCTCTAGCGTTGCGAACACCGGGGAGCTGTTTTTT. Its translation: CASSLNPSSVANTGELFF.

Concerning this clonotype itself: This may be a read error, as it is one base from a much larger clone. The chain links TRBV6-2 or TRBV6-3 to TRBJ2-7; 12 bases map to TRBD1. The J call may be wrong; the DNA end is better matched by TRBJ2-5. The CDR3 is 16 residues long. Germline V gene data show CDR1 as MNHEY and CDR2 as SVGEGT. The CDR3 protein is CASSSPGTGGMGTQYF. DNA for the CDR3: TGTGCCAGCAGTTCCCCTGGGACAGGGGGCATGGGGACCCAGTACTTC.

For this clonotype: This may arise from a read error, as a much more abundant clone is one base away. This sequence joins TRBV10-1 and TRBJ2-3; possibly TRBD1 for D (7 bases). With 6 bases removed from V and 4 bases from J, the gap between germline ends came to 14 bases. CDR3 length: 14 amino acids. Germline V lookup: CDR1 WNHNN, CDR2 SYGVQD (reference sequence). The CDR3 DNA follows: TGCGCCAGCAGGTTTAGCGGACAGGCAGATACGCAGTATTTT. This encodes CASRFSGQADTQYF.

Note on this clonotype: This may be a read error, as it is one base from a much larger clone. The chain has TRBV5-1 and TRBJ2-3, with 11 nucleotides matching TRBD1. Germline V gene lookup returns CDR1 SGHRS and CDR2 YFSETQ. V was clipped by 4 bases and J by 2 bases; unmatched bases: 6. CDR3 size: 16 residues. The CDR3 nucleotides are TGCGCCAGCAGCATAGGGACAGGGGGGACCACAGATACGCAGTATTTT. Translating it yields CASSIGTGGTTDTQYF.

To note about this clonotype: Relative to the germline gene, one junction end is altered; a read error may explain this. This chain links TRBV29-1 with TRBJ2-6, with D perhaps TRBD1 (5 bases). Germline-derived CDR1 and CDR2 are SQVTM and ANQGSEA. The CDR3 is made up of 13 amino acids. As DNA, the CDR3 is TGCAGCGTTGCTGGGGTAGGGGCCAACATCCTGACTTTC. Translated: CSVAGVGANILTF.

V and J are TRBV7-9 and TRBJ2-7, with 8 bases matching TRBD2. The V gene's germline CDR1 is SEHNR and CDR2 FQNEAQ (reference sequence). CDR3 length: 17 residues. The junction had 19 bases not matched to a gene; V was cut back by 5 bases and J by 7 bases. The CDR3 region is CASSPLLLAVSYNEQYF. As DNA, the CDR3 is TGTGCCAGCAGCCCACTATTACTAGCGGTCTCCTACAATGAGCAGTACTTC.

This clonotype was seen only a few times. This chain connects TRBV28 to TRBJ1-4, with D unclear. Trimming removed 6 bases at V and 0 bases at J, with 8 bases between. CDR3 length: 14 residues. Germline CDR1 MDHEN, CDR2 SYDVKM. The CDR3 DNA sequence: TGTGCCAGCAGCATCGATGCAACTAATGAAAAACTGTTTTTT. Protein product: CASSIDATNEKLFF.

This chain joins TRBV10-2 and TRBJ1-5; 7 bases agree with TRBD1. J gave up 10 bases and V 2 bases, and 8 bases lay outside the gene matches. The CDR3 loop spans 14 amino acids. Germline V gene data show CDR1 as WSHSY and CDR2 as SAAADI. This chain's CDR3 is CASSEAQGILPQHF. In nucleotides, the CDR3 is TGCGCCAGCAGTGAGGCACAGGGGATACTTCCCCAGCATTTT.

The chain links TRBV29-1 to TRBJ2-7; D not certain. Germline CDR1 SQVTM, CDR2 ANQGSEA. V lost 4 bases and J 7 bases, leaving 8 bases between the germline ends. This CDR3 region has 10 residues. This CDR3 reads CSVAYNEQYF. In nucleotides, the CDR3 is TGCAGCGTTGCTTACAATGAGCAGTACTTC.

This clonotype was observed at least ten times. The chain uses TRBV27 and TRBJ2-7; D unresolved. The germline gives CDR1 MNHEY, CDR2 SMNVEV (reference sequence). This CDR3 comprises 14 residues. V was trimmed by 5 bases and J by 5 bases, leaving 16 bases between them. CDR3 bases: TGTGCCAGCAGTACGACTCTCGATTTTGACGAGCAGTACTTC. Translating gives CASSTTLDFDEQYF.

The V call is TRBV5-1, the J call TRBJ2-5; D might be TRBD1 (7 bases). The CDR3 has 18 amino acids. Germline V lookup: CDR1 SGHRS, CDR2 YFSETQ. Trimming removed 3 bases at V and 2 bases at J, with 23 bases between. The CDR3 region has the DNA TGCGCCAGCAGCTGGAGGCAGGGGGGCACGGGTCGACAAGAGACCCAGTACTTC. Translating gives CASSWRQGGTGRQETQYF. Full variable domain (outside the CDR3, taken from reference TRBV5-1 and TRBJ2-5): KAGVTQTPRYLIKTRGQQVTLSCSPISGHRSVSWYQQTPGQGLQFLFEYFSETQRNKGNFPGRFSGRQFSNSRSEMNVSTLELGDSALYLCASSWRQGGTGRQETQYFGPGTRLLVL.

The chain has TRBV2 and TRBJ2-5; 8 bases line up with TRBD1. TRBJ2-7 matches the DNA end more closely, so the J call is doubtful. CDR1 SNHLY and CDR2 FYNNEI come from the germline V gene. The CDR3 extends over 12 amino acids. CDR3 residues: CASNDRGYEQYF. The CDR3 region has the DNA TGTGCCAGCAATGACAGGGGCTACGAGCAGTACTTC.

The sample holds a few counts of this clonotype. The chain recombines TRBV20-1 with TRBJ2-1, with D hard to call. Germline V gene sequence: CDR1 DFQATT, CDR2 SNEGSKA (reference sequence). Trimming took off 5 bases at V and 8 bases at J, with 10 bases between the two ends. The CDR3 totals 11 residues. As DNA, the CDR3 is TGCAGTGCTGTGGCGATCGATGAGCAGTTCTTC. Translated, it gives CSAVAIDEQFF.

The rearrangement links TRBV27 to TRBJ1-1; D may be TRBD1 (6 bases). This CDR3 has 13 amino acids. Between the trimmed V and J ends, which lost 4 bases and 6 bases, there was a span of 12 bases. Germline V CDR1 and CDR2: MNHEY, SMNVEV (reference sequence). In nucleotides, the CDR3 is TGTGCCAGCAGTTGGATCAGGGGTTCTGAAGCTTTCTTT. Amino acids: CASSWIRGSEAFF.